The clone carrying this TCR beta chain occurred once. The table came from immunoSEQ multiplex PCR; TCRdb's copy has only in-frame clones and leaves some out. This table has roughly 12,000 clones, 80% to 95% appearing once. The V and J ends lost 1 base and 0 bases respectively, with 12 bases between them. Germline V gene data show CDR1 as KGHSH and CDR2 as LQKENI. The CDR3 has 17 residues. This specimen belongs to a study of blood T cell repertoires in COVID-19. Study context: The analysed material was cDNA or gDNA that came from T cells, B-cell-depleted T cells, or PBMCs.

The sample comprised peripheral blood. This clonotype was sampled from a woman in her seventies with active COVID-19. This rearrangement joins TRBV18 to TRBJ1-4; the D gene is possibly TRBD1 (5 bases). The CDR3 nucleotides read TGTGCCAGCTCACCACGACAGATCAAATCAACTAATGAAAAACTGTTTTTT. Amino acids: CASSPRQIKSTNEKLFF.